A selection of T cell receptor beta chains follows, all from one sample in a study of patients and donors after allogeneic stem cell transplantation. TCRdb re-called the RT-PCR reads with MiXCR, one entry per CDR3 protein. Of 920,000 or so distinct CDR3 sequences listed, under 20% are singletons. The sequencing sample was made of blood, either unsorted or a sorted T cell fraction (not recorded which). All receptors come from a human donor who was either an allogeneic HSCT recipient or a stem cell or donor lymphocyte infusion donor (not recorded which). It is not recorded whose cells these are; they may come from a transplant donor. CDR3s include the opening cysteine and the closing phenylalanine or tryptophan. D genes are given only for firm matches. Where a row states a size, it is once, few, many or the class of an expanded clone; other rows omit it.

v_call	j_call	d_call	clone_size	cdr3_aa	cdr3_nt
TRBV5-6	TRBJ2-3	TRBD2	few	CASSLVSSGGAGFQGDTQYF	TGTGCCAGCAGCTTGGTGTCTAGCGGGGGGGCCGGGTTTCAAGGAGATACGCAGTATTTT
TRBV2	TRBJ1-4	NA	few	CASSEGPDLEKLFF	TGTGCCAGCAGTGAAGGGCCCGATCTGGAAAAACTGTTTTTT
TRBV24-1	TRBJ1-2	NA	few	CATSDSRQGNYGYTF	TGTGCCACCAGTGACAGTCGGCAGGGGAACTATGGCTACACCTTC
TRBV7-9	TRBJ2-1	NA	few	CASSFTGDGNEQFF	TGTGCCAGCAGCTTCACCGGGGATGGCAATGAGCAGTTCTTC
TRBV6-4	TRBJ2-3	TRBD2	NA	CASSDSGGTTDTQYF	TGTGCCAGCAGTGACAGCGGGGGTACCACAGATACGCAGTATTTT
TRBV7-9	TRBJ2-1	TRBD2	NA	CASSHETSGRVNEQFF	TGTGCCAGCAGCCACGAAACTAGCGGGAGGGTAAATGAGCAGTTCTTC
TRBV12-3/TRBV12-4	TRBJ2-3	NA	NA	CASSLGGTRTLGF	TGTGCCAGCAGTTTAGGCGGGACGCGAACTCTGGGTTTT
TRBV18	TRBJ2-5	NA	NA	CASSPPTGMAETQYF	TGTGCCAGCTCACCACCCACAGGGATGGCGGAGACCCAGTACTTC
TRBV9	TRBJ2-3	NA	few	CASRQLGLTDTQYF	TGTGCCAGCAGACAACTAGGGCTCACAGATACGCAGTATTTT
TRBV10-3	TRBJ2-3	TRBD2	few	CAISAGTSGFTDTQYF	TGTGCCATCAGCGCTGGGACTAGCGGATTCACAGATACGCAGTATTTT
TRBV5-6	TRBJ1-2	NA	few	CASSLADTPPNYGYTF	TGTGCCAGCAGCTTGGCGGACACACCGCCTAACTATGGCTACACCTTC
TRBV6-1	TRBJ1-4	NA	NA	CASSLGRVSTNEKLFF	TGTGCCAGCAGCCTGGGACGGGTTTCAACTAATGAAAAACTGTTTTTT
TRBV29-1	TRBJ2-5	NA	few	CSVPIGGEVWETQYF	TGCAGCGTTCCAATTGGAGGGGAGGTTTGGGAGACCCAGTACTTC
TRBV20-1	TRBJ2-1	TRBD2	NA	CSARDFGLAGTNEQFF	TGCAGTGCTAGAGATTTTGGACTAGCGGGAACCAATGAGCAGTTCTTC
TRBV20-1	TRBJ1-4	NA	few	CSARDLGGEGEKLFF	TGCAGTGCTAGAGATTTGGGGGGCGAGGGTGAAAAACTGTTTTTT
TRBV20-1	TRBJ1-5	TRBD1	NA	CSARGSRDRGSVDQPQHF	TGCAGTGCTAGAGGATCCCGGGACAGGGGGAGTGTGGATCAGCCCCAGCATTTT
TRBV12-3/TRBV12-4	TRBJ1-3	NA	many	CASTETISGNTIYF	TGTGCCAGCACCGAGACAATCTCTGGAAACACCATATATTTT
TRBV6-2/TRBV6-3	TRBJ1-5	NA	NA	CASSYTGRQPQHF	TGTGCCAGCAGTTACACCGGCCGCCAGCCCCAGCATTTT
TRBV12-3/TRBV12-4	TRBJ1-3	NA	once	CASSTSSPSGNTIYF	TGTGCCAGCAGTACCTCTTCCCCCTCTGGAAACACCATATATTTT
TRBV5-1	TRBJ2-7	NA	few	CASSLAVAKSYEQYF	TGCGCCAGCAGCTTGGCCGTCGCCAAATCCTACGAGCAGTACTTC
TRBV12-3/TRBV12-4	TRBJ1-1	NA	few	CASSPRGTGAFF	TGTGCCAGCTCCCCCCGGGGTACAGGGGCTTTCTTT
TRBV7-3	TRBJ2-3	TRBD2	NA	CASSSQLAAPLDTQYF	TGTGCCAGCAGCTCCCAGCTAGCGGCGCCTCTAGATACGCAGTATTTT
TRBV9	TRBJ1-5	NA	NA	CASSVDLGNQPQHF	TGTGCCAGCAGCGTAGATTTGGGAAATCAGCCCCAGCATTTT
TRBV5-1	TRBJ2-7	NA	few	CASSLAGSTFAYEQYF	TGCGCCAGCAGCTTGGCCGGGAGCACGTTCGCCTACGAGCAGTACTTC
TRBV4-1	TRBJ2-1	NA	NA	CASSQAGADYNEQFF	TGCGCCAGCAGCCAAGCTGGTGCGGATTACAATGAGCAGTTCTTC
TRBV4-2	TRBJ2-2	TRBD2	NA	CASSQDGGDTGELFF	TGTGCCAGCAGCCAGGACGGGGGGGACACCGGGGAGCTGTTTTTT
TRBV6-6	TRBJ1-1	NA	NA	CASPPTLNTEAFF	TGTGCCAGCCCTCCCACACTGAACACTGAAGCTTTCTTT
TRBV6-5	TRBJ2-2	NA	NA	CASSYSEDNTGELFF	TGTGCCAGCAGTTACTCGGAGGATAACACCGGGGAGCTGTTTTTT
TRBV12-3/TRBV12-4	TRBJ2-5	TRBD2	few	CASSTAGRPQETQYF	TGTGCCAGCAGTACAGCGGGGCGTCCCCAAGAGACCCAGTACTTC
TRBV11-2	TRBJ1-5	TRBD1	few	CASSSGGQVIRREQPQHF	TGTGCCAGCAGCTCTGGGGGACAGGTTATTAGGAGGGAGCAGCCCCAGCATTTT
TRBV6-1	TRBJ2-7	NA	few	CASSRRAPGGLYEQYF	TGTGCCAGCAGTCGCCGGGCCCCAGGGGGGCTCTACGAGCAGTACTTC
TRBV12-3/TRBV12-4	TRBJ2-2	TRBD1	NA	CASSEGAGGNTGELFF	TGTGCCAGCTCAGAAGGGGCAGGGGGCAACACCGGGGAGCTGTTTTTT
TRBV4-2	TRBJ1-1	TRBD1	NA	CASSQDFRQGAPKGLF	TGTGCCAGCAGCCAAGATTTTAGACAGGGGGCTCCGAAGGGACTCTTT
TRBV12-5	TRBJ2-5	TRBD2	once	CASGFVGLVGDQETQYF	TGTGCTAGTGGTTTTGTAGGACTAGTTGGAGACCAAGAGACCCAGTACTTC
TRBV20-1	TRBJ2-4	NA	few	CSAKMEKGTFLAKNIQYF	TGCAGTGCTAAAATGGAGAAGGGGACGTTCTTAGCCAAAAACATTCAGTACTTC
TRBV24-1	TRBJ2-1	NA	NA	CATGPQGLEDSGNEQFF	TGTGCCACCGGACCTCAGGGGCTAGAAGATAGTGGGAATGAGCAGTTCTTC
TRBV5-1	TRBJ2-2	NA	NA	CASSPGGAPTGELFF	TGCGCCAGCAGCCCCGGGGGCGCTCCCACCGGGGAGCTGTTTTTT
TRBV12-3/TRBV12-4	TRBJ2-3	NA	many	CASSRNPRGTDTQYF	TGTGCCAGCAGCCGAAACCCCCGGGGCACAGATACGCAGTATTTT
TRBV4-2	TRBJ2-7	NA	NA	CASSQDDRPYEQYF	TGTGCCAGCAGCCAAGATGATAGGCCCTACGAGCAGTACTTC
TRBV3-1	TRBJ2-7	TRBD2	few	CASSQLRLAGSYEQYF	TGTGCCAGCAGCCAACTCCGACTAGCGGGGTCCTACGAGCAGTACTTC
TRBV12-3/TRBV12-4	TRBJ1-2	NA	many	CASRTSTALYGYTF	TGTGCCAGCAGGACATCGACAGCCCTTTATGGCTACACCTTC
TRBV20-1	TRBJ2-7	NA	NA	CSARDLGTRSSYEQYF	TGCAGTGCTAGAGATCTTGGGACTCGCAGCTCCTACGAGCAGTACTTC
TRBV12-3/TRBV12-4	TRBJ2-2	TRBD2	many	CASRPGGELAGELFF	TGTGCCAGCAGGCCGGGGGGGGAACTAGCCGGGGAGCTGTTTTTT
TRBV6-4	TRBJ2-3	NA	NA	CASSDSPTRLDTQYF	TGTGCCAGCAGTGACAGCCCCACAAGGCTAGATACGCAGTATTTT
TRBV11-2	TRBJ2-7	NA	NA	CASSREGVRAYEQYF	TGTGCCAGCAGCAGGGAGGGGGTAAGGGCCTACGAGCAGTACTTC
TRBV11-3	TRBJ2-2	TRBD1	NA	CASSLEGDRGELFF	TGTGCCAGCAGCTTAGAGGGGGACAGAGGGGAGCTGTTTTTT
TRBV6-1	TRBJ2-7	NA	few	CATGRDPGSYEQYF	TGTGCCACCGGCCGGGACCCCGGATCCTACGAGCAGTACTTC
TRBV12-3/TRBV12-4	TRBJ2-3	NA	few	CASSYTGTRSTDTQYF	TGTGCCAGCAGCTATACCGGGACACGAAGCACAGATACGCAGTATTTT
TRBV15	TRBJ2-2	NA	many	CATSRGSGLELFF	TGTGCCACCAGCAGAGGGTCGGGTCTGGAGCTGTTTTTT
TRBV9	TRBJ2-3	TRBD2	few	CASSPGGLADTQYF	TGTGCCAGCAGCCCGGGGGGGTTGGCAGATACGCAGTATTTT
TRBV7-2	TRBJ2-7	TRBD1	few	CASSLALGDRPYEQYF	TGTGCCAGCAGCTTAGCGCTTGGGGACAGACCCTACGAGCAGTACTTC
TRBV12-3/TRBV12-4	TRBJ2-1	TRBD2	NA	CASRPGTSGDNEQFF	TGTGCCAGCAGGCCCGGGACTAGCGGTGACAATGAGCAGTTCTTC
TRBV5-1	TRBJ2-5	TRBD2	few	CASSTLLAGGETQYF	TGCGCCAGCAGCACCCTTTTAGCGGGAGGAGAGACCCAGTACTTC
TRBV20-1	TRBJ2-7	NA	few	CSARQLSNPYEQYF	TGCAGTGCCAGACAACTCAGTAACCCCTACGAGCAGTACTTC